Here is one T cell receptor (beta chain) with its context. The antigen remains unidentified. These data are taken from a study of cytomegalovirus exposure and HLA in healthy donors. Study context: Falling in the Caucasian-associated ancestry cluster were 81% of some 400 genotyped donors.

Regarding the study as a whole: TCR beta sequences reportedly predicted most subjects' HLA-A and HLA-B alleles accurately. A few CMV-associated chains were confirmed in vitro to be specific for CMV antigens. The study recorded about 160 TCR beta chains that were cytomegalovirus-associated.

The primer mix had 60 Vbeta and 13 Jbeta primers. Profiled with immunoSEQ multiplex PCR; TCRdb holds only in-frame clones, not every one. The table lists about 140,000 clones, 73% of them singletons. The sequence was obtained from a woman in her 40s in good health and CMV-seronegative. Sequencing was carried out using PBMCs.

In nucleotides, the CDR3 is TGTGCCAGCAGCCAAAAGTTGGGACATCATCAGCCCCAGCATTTT. Translating gives CASSQKLGHHQPQHF. The rearrangement uses TRBV6-5 and TRBJ1-5; D may be TRBD1 (6 bases). Trimming took 6 bases from V and 5 from J, leaving 17 bases between them. CDR1 MNHEY and CDR2 SVGAGI come from the germline V gene. The CDR3 covers 15 residues.